The 30 T cell receptor beta chains reported below all come from one sample, sequenced in a study of shared clonotypes between healthy human individuals. Assay used: immunoSEQ multiplex PCR; TCRdb lists only in-frame clones, some missing. Of about a million clones in the sample, about 70% were seen once. Sequencing input: memory CD4+ T cells sorted from blood. Subset meaning: CD45RA-negative fraction. These receptors were taken from a man aged 18 to 30 in good health.

This clone was seen only a few times. The gene calls are TRBV6-5 and TRBJ1-5; a possible D gene is TRBD1 (6 bases). CDR1 is MNHEY, CDR2 SVGAGI, per germline. CDR3 length: 13 residues. Deletions cut 0 bases from V and 15 bases from J, with 15 bases between. CDR3 residues: CASSYSSDRTRHF. CDR3 sequence (DNA): TGTGCCAGCAGTTACTCGTCCGACAGGACCCGGCATTTT.

The chain links TRBV7-8 to TRBJ1-2; weak D call: TRBD1 (6 bases). Germline CDR1 is SGHVS and CDR2 is FQNEAQ. Trimming shortened V by 1 base and J by 4 bases, and 16 bases separated the two germline ends. This CDR3 contains 16 residues. The CDR3 DNA sequence: TGTGCCAGCAGCTTAGAGGGACTAGGACAGAGCTATGGCTACACCTTC. Its protein product is CASSLEGLGQSYGYTF.

The gene calls are TRBV29-1 and TRBJ1-2; possibly TRBD1 for D (5 bases). This CDR3 has 14 residues. Between the trimmed V and J ends, which lost 7 bases and 2 bases, there was a span of 17 bases. The germline gives CDR1 SQVTM, CDR2 ANQGSEA. As DNA, the CDR3 is TGCAGCGCCAGGGAGGGGCAGGGAAACTATGGCTACACCTTC. The encoded protein is CSAREGQGNYGYTF.

The chain couples TRBV5-6 to TRBJ2-5; 7 nucleotides agree with TRBD1. The trim removed 4 bases at V and 3 bases at J, leaving 6 bases unmatched. This CDR3 has 14 residues. The germline V gene encodes CDR1 SGHDT and CDR2 YYEEEE. This chain's CDR3 is CASSTGTAEETQYF. The CDR3 region has the DNA TGTGCCAGCAGCACCGGGACAGCCGAAGAGACCCAGTACTTC.

The rearrangement uses TRBV9 and TRBJ2-3, with D perhaps assigned TRBD1 or TRBD2 (5 bases each). Germline assignment: CDR1 SGDLS and CDR2 YYNGEE. The CDR3 totals 15 residues. With 4 bases removed from V and 2 bases from J, the gap between germline ends came to 14 bases. The CDR3 DNA reads TGTGCCAGCAGCCCCGGGGACCCCAACACAGATACGCAGTATTTT. Its protein product is CASSPGDPNTDTQYF.

A word on this clone: The sample holds other DNA sequences that translate to the same CDR3. The chain employs TRBV30 and TRBJ2-3, with TRBD1 as a possible D gene (6 bases). CDR1 is GTSNPN, CDR2 SVGIG, per germline (reference sequence). The CDR3 is 13 amino acids. The ends were cut back, 2 bases at V and 0 bases at J, with 6 bases in the middle. The CDR3 coding sequence is TGTGCCTGGAGTACAGGGAGCACAGATACGCAGTATTTT. This translates into CAWSTGSTDTQYF. The full variable domain, rest sourced from reference TRBV30 and TRBJ2-3, is SQTIHQWPATLVQPVGSPLSLECTVEGTSNPNLYWYRQAAGRGLQLLFYSVGIGQISSEVPQNLSASRPQDRQFILSSKKLLLSDSGFYLCAWSTGSTDTQYFGPGTRLTVL.

V is TRBV25-1 and J is TRBJ1-1; no reliable D call. This CDR3 has 12 amino acids. The germline V gene has CDR1 MGHDK and CDR2 SYGVNS. V was cut by 1 base and J by 9 bases, with 9 bases left in between. In DNA, the CDR3 is TGTGCCAGCAGTGAATCGGGCAGGCAAGCTTTCTTT. Its translation: CASSESGRQAFF.

Worth noting for this clone: The sample contains more than one DNA sequence encoding this CDR3. The chain combines TRBV5-4 with TRBJ2-3; TRBD2 agrees at 7 bases. The germline V gene encodes CDR1 SGHNT and CDR2 YYREEE (reference sequence). CDR3 length: 13 residues. Losses at the gene ends were 4 bases for V and 4 bases for J; bases not matched to a gene: 3. This CDR3 is CASSLGGADTQYF. The CDR3 nucleotides are TGTGCCAGCAGCCTGGGGGGGGCAGATACGCAGTATTTT.

The rearrangement links TRBV4-2 to TRBJ2-3; 15 bases agree with TRBD2. This CDR3 is built from 17 residues. With V trimmed by 0 bases and J by 5 bases, 3 bases remained unmatched. Germline CDR1 and CDR2: LGHNA and YNFKEQ. CDR3 sequence (DNA): TGTGCCAGCAGCCAAGAGCCGGGACTAGCGGGGGGAGATACGCAGTATTTT. It specifies CASSQEPGLAGGDTQYF.

This chain uses TRBV6-1 with TRBJ1-4; D remains unclear. The CDR3 is 14 amino acids. Germline CDR1 and CDR2: MNHNS and SASEGT. V was cut by 4 bases and J by 7 bases, with 13 bases left in between. CDR3 in DNA: TGTGCCAGCAGTGCCCCACTCCTGGGTGAAAAACTGTTTTTT. Translated, it gives CASSAPLLGEKLFF.

This chain joins TRBV5-1 and TRBJ2-5; 8 positions agree with TRBD2. With 2 bases clipped from V and 2 bases from J, the junction kept 5 bases outside the gene matches. The CDR3 has 15 amino acids. Germline V gene lookup returns CDR1 SGHRS and CDR2 YFSETQ. The CDR3 region is CASSFASSGQETQYF. CDR3 nucleotide sequence: TGCGCCAGCAGCTTTGCGTCTAGCGGGCAAGAGACCCAGTACTTC.

Written as DNA, the CDR3 is TGTGCCAGCAGCAAAGCCAGGACAGTCGGCTACACCTTC. Translating gives CASSKARTVGYTF. This chain connects TRBV21-1 to TRBJ1-2; TRBD1 is the table's D call and was not checked against the DNA. TRBV21-1 is a recognized pseudogene. There are 13 residues in the CDR3.

Concerning this clone itself: Just one base apart from a much larger clone, this may be a read error. Distinct nucleotide sequences in the sample also encode this CDR3. The chain has TRBV7-9 and TRBJ2-7, with D uncertain. Germline V CDR1 and CDR2: SEHNR, FQNEAQ (reference sequence). The CDR3 is 11 amino acids. V dropped 2 bases and J dropped 2 bases, with 1 base sitting between them. The DNA for the CDR3 is TGTGCCAGCAGCTTAACCTACGAGCAGTACTTC. It encodes CASSLTYEQYF.

This chain links TRBV28 with TRBJ1-1; D perhaps matches TRBD1 (5 bases). The CDR3 has 16 amino acids. Per the germline V gene, CDR1 is MDHEN and CDR2 is SYDVKM. The V end was cut by 5 bases, the J end by 0 bases, with 16 bases between. CDR3 residues: CASSSRGPNMNTEAFF. The DNA for the CDR3 is TGTGCCAGCAGTAGTCGGGGCCCAAACATGAACACTGAAGCTTTCTTT.

This clone was detected many times. This chain links TRBV13 with TRBJ1-4; no firm D call. Germline V gene sequence: CDR1 PRHDT, CDR2 FYEKMQ (reference sequence). This CDR3 is 15 amino acids long. Trimming shortened V by 0 bases and J by 0 bases, and 5 bases separated the two germline ends. CDR3 amino acids: CASSLGAATNEKLFF. CDR3 DNA: TGTGCCAGCAGCTTAGGGGCGGCAACTAATGAAAAACTGTTTTTT. Full variable domain (rest looked up from reference TRBV13 and TRBJ1-4): AAGVIQSPRHLIKEKRETATLKCYPIPRHDTVYWYQQGPGQDPQFLISFYEKMQSDKGSIPDRFSAQQFSDYHSELNMSSLELGDSALYFCASSLGAATNEKLFFGSGTQLSVL.

This chain links TRBV11-2 with TRBJ2-2, with D possibly TRBD2 on 6 matching bases. The CDR3 is 13 residues long. Trimming took 5 bases from V and 6 from J, leaving 10 bases between them. The germline CDR1 and CDR2 sequences are SGHAT and FQNNGV. The CDR3 reads CASSPGGAGELFF. The CDR3, as DNA: TGTGCCAGCAGCCCCGGCGGGGCCGGGGAGCTGTTTTTT.

This chain joins TRBV6-5 and TRBJ2-7; no reliable D call. The CDR3 consists of 13 residues. From germline, CDR1 is MNHEY and CDR2 SVGAGI. Trimming took 7 bases from V and 1 from J, leaving 11 bases between them. Here the CDR3 DNA reads TGTGCCAGCATGCGCGGTCCTTCCTACGAGCAGTACTTC. Translated: CASMRGPSYEQYF.

V usage is TRBV30 and J usage is TRBJ2-3; either TRBD1 or TRBD2 may supply D (5 bases each). Trimming shortened V by 3 bases and J by 2 bases, and 12 bases separated the two germline ends. Germline assignment: CDR1 GTSNPN and CDR2 SVGIG (reference sequence). CDR3 length: 14 amino acids. The CDR3 loop reads CAWRGDHNTDTQYF. In DNA, the CDR3 is TGTGCCTGGAGGGGGGATCATAACACAGATACGCAGTATTTT.

The CDR3 sequence: CASSLTAGGGTDTQYF. DNA for the CDR3: TGTGCCAGCAGCTTGACTGCGGGGGGGGGCACAGATACGCAGTATTTT. This sequence joins TRBV5-6 and TRBJ2-3, with 9 nucleotides matching TRBD2. The V segment lost 1 base and the J segment 1 base; nucleotides outside the gene matches: 4. Germline assignment: CDR1 SGHDT and CDR2 YYEEEE. This CDR3 has 16 residues.

The rearrangement joins TRBV7-8 to TRBJ1-2, with 11 positions matching TRBD1. This CDR3 has 15 residues. J was trimmed by 7 bases and V by 1 base; bases with no gene match: 5. Germline V gene lookup returns CDR1 SGHVS and CDR2 FQNEAQ. The CDR3 coding sequence is TGTGCCAGCAGCTTAGTTCCCGGGACAGGGGGTGGCTACACCTTC. Encoded protein: CASSLVPGTGGGYTF.

The chain combines TRBV30 with TRBJ2-2, with 12 bases aligning to TRBD2. V trimming: 2 bases; J trimming: 3 bases; junction bases outside the gene matches: 1. The CDR3 has 15 amino acids. The germline CDR1 and CDR2 sequences are GTSNPN and SVGIG (reference sequence). This CDR3 is CAWSRLAGDTGELFF. CDR3 in DNA: TGTGCCTGGAGTAGACTAGCGGGGGACACCGGGGAGCTGTTTTTT.

The V call is TRBV5-1, the J call TRBJ2-5; TRBD2 might be the D (5 bases). Germline V gene lookup returns CDR1 SGHRS and CDR2 YFSETQ. With 0 bases removed from V and 1 base from J, the gap between germline ends came to 16 bases. The CDR3 loop spans 17 amino acids. CDR3 sequence (DNA): TGCGCCAGCAGCTTGGGGGCCGGTAGCGTAACCCAAGAGACCCAGTACTTC. Translation: CASSLGAGSVTQETQYF.

The sample holds one count of this clone. This rearrangement joins TRBV9 to TRBJ2-1, with D perhaps matching TRBD2 (5 bases). The CDR3 consists of 15 residues. Trimming left V 0 bases short and J 7 bases short, with 14 bases between. Per the germline V gene, CDR1 is SGDLS and CDR2 is YYNGEE. CDR3 coding DNA: TGTGCCAGCAGCGTAGCAGTGGGGAGTTGGAATGAGCAGTTCTTC. Protein sequence: CASSVAVGSWNEQFF.

This clone occurred once. A far larger clone lies a single base away; this is likely a read error. It is likely a read error, because the conserved phenylalanine at the end of the CDR3 is missing. The CDR3 protein is CASEGFNEQYL. For the CDR3, the DNA is TGTGCCAGCGAAGGGTTCAACGAGCAGTACCTC. The chain has TRBV6-1 and TRBJ2-7, with unresolved D. V lost 8 bases to trimming and J lost 5 bases, with 10 bases between them. Germline loops: CDR1 MNHNS, CDR2 SASEGT. The CDR3 loop spans 11 amino acids.

This clone came up many times. The rearrangement uses TRBV6-1 and TRBJ1-5, with D hard to call. V lost 2 bases and J 6 bases, leaving 8 bases between the germline ends. This CDR3 is 13 amino acids long. The germline CDR1 and CDR2 sequences are MNHNS and SASEGT. This chain's CDR3 is CASSENPRQPQHF. CDR3 DNA sequence: TGTGCCAGCAGTGAAAACCCACGTCAGCCCCAGCATTTT.

This clone came up once. The chain uses TRBV2 and TRBJ2-4, with D perhaps assigned TRBD1 or TRBD2 (5 bases each). V was shortened by 2 bases and J by 7 bases, with 18 bases between the two germline ends. CDR1 SNHLY and CDR2 FYNNEI come from the germline V gene. This CDR3 is 16 amino acids long. CDR3 residues: CASSEQLGTSGNIQYF. DNA of the CDR3: TGTGCCAGCAGTGAACAGCTCGGGACGTCGGGCAACATTCAGTACTTC.

The chain recombines TRBV11-2 with TRBJ1-6; D gene ambiguous. Deletions cut 5 bases from V and 8 bases from J, with 10 bases between. The CDR3 consists of 13 residues. From germline, CDR1 is SGHAT and CDR2 FQNNGV. CDR3 nucleotide sequence: TGTGCCAGCAGCAGGCAGGTGGATTCACCCCTCCACTTT. It translates to CASSRQVDSPLHF.

V gene TRBV9 combines with J gene TRBJ2-3; 11 bases line up with TRBD2. V gave up 4 bases and J gave up 3 bases; unmatched junction bases: 13. CDR1 is SGDLS, CDR2 YYNGEE, per germline. The CDR3 is made up of 18 amino acids. CDR3 sequence: CASSPAITLAGGTDTQYF. CDR3 coding DNA: TGTGCCAGCAGCCCCGCTATCACCCTAGCGGGAGGAACAGATACGCAGTATTTT.

This clone was recorded a few times. Other DNA sequences in the same sample also yield this CDR3. The rearrangement joins TRBV7-9 to TRBJ1-5, with no clear D. The CDR3 extends over 14 amino acids. The germline CDR1 and CDR2 sequences are SEHNR and FQNEAQ (reference sequence). V shed 5 bases and J shed 0 bases, with 8 bases lying between them. In nucleotides, the CDR3 is TGTGCCAGCAGCCTTTCCTCTAGCAATCAGCCCCAGCATTTT. Amino acid sequence: CASSLSSSNQPQHF.

The rearrangement links TRBV10-1 to TRBJ2-2; TRBD2 matches at 10 bases. Unmatched junction bases numbered 11, after V lost 10 bases and J lost 6 bases. The CDR3 runs 15 residues. In germline, CDR1 is WNHNN, CDR2 SYGVQD (reference sequence). The CDR3 region has the DNA TGCGCCACCCAGCGGGGGGGCCTCGGGGCCGGGGAGCTGTTTTTT. This codes for CATQRGGLGAGELFF.